Below, 8 T cell receptor beta chains from the same sample are listed, as sequenced in a study of blood T cell repertoires in COVID-19. Clones were read by immunoSEQ multiplex PCR, and TCRdb kept only the in-frame ones, dropping some. The table has 97,000 or so clones, around 79% seen once. The sample was peripheral blood. These receptors were collected from a woman of 80 years or more with active or convalescent COVID-19.

The V call is TRBV5-6, the J call TRBJ2-7; D unresolved. Trimming cost V 0 bases and J 0 bases, with 13 bases left between them. The CDR3 length is 16 residues. The germline V gene has CDR1 SGHDT and CDR2 YYEEEE. The CDR3 sequence: CASSLAWQAFSYEQYF. The CDR3 nucleotides are TGTGCCAGCAGCTTGGCCTGGCAGGCATTCTCCTACGAGCAGTACTTC.

This clone was seen more than once but under ten times. This chain connects TRBV6-6 to TRBJ1-4; 7 bases line up with TRBD1. With 5 bases clipped from V and 0 bases from J, the junction kept 9 bases outside the gene matches. The CDR3 has 17 residues. CDR1 MNHNY and CDR2 SVGAGI come from the germline V gene (reference sequence). CDR3 coding DNA: TGTGCCAGCAGTCCCCGACAGGGAGTCGCAACTAATGAAAAACTGTTTTTT. This sequence encodes CASSPRQGVATNEKLFF.

This clone has more than one count but fewer than ten. The CDR3 region is CASSRSGSSYNEQFF. The CDR3 coding sequence is TGTGCCAGCAGCCGTAGCGGGAGTTCCTACAATGAGCAGTTCTTC. The rearrangement links TRBV7-3 to TRBJ2-1, with 9 bases identical to TRBD2. Germline assignment: CDR1 SGHTA and CDR2 FQGTGA. J gave up 1 base and V 5 bases, and 3 bases lay outside the gene matches. The CDR3 totals 15 residues.

The chain couples TRBV6-5 to TRBJ1-1; weak D call: TRBD1 (5 bases). From germline, CDR1 is MNHEY and CDR2 SVGAGI. This CDR3 has 14 residues. V was pared by 6 bases and J by 5 bases, with 16 bases between. The CDR3 is CASRPGRMRTEAFF. In DNA form, the CDR3 reads TGTGCCAGCAGACCAGGGAGGATGCGGACTGAAGCTTTCTTT.

The V and J genes are TRBV6-6 and TRBJ1-5, with D unresolved. V was clipped by 5 bases and J by 2 bases, with 13 bases between them. The germline gives CDR1 MNHNY, CDR2 SVGAGI (reference sequence). The CDR3 length is 15 residues. CDR3 in DNA: TGTGCCAGCAGTAAAGACATGGTGGGCAATCAGCCCCAGCATTTT. Residues: CASSKDMVGNQPQHF.

The chain couples TRBV20-1 to TRBJ2-7; maybe TRBD2 (6 bases). The germline V and J ends were trimmed by 3 bases and 1 base, with 13 bases remaining between them. CDR3 length: 14 amino acids. Germline V gene lookup returns CDR1 DFQATT and CDR2 SNEGSKA (reference sequence). CDR3 residues: CSASRGGDSYEQYF. The CDR3 DNA reads as TGCAGTGCTAGTAGAGGCGGGGATTCCTACGAGCAGTACTTC.

The chain is built from TRBV9 and TRBJ1-2, with TRBD1 matching over 7 bases. The J segment lost 0 bases and the V segment lost 5 bases, leaving 4 bases of the junction unmatched. The germline gives CDR1 SGDLS, CDR2 YYNGEE. The CDR3 has 14 residues. In nucleotides, the CDR3 is TGTGCCAGCAGGGGGGACAGCTCTAACTATGGCTACACCTTC. This gives the protein CASRGDSSNYGYTF. Full variable domain (rest looked up from reference TRBV9 and TRBJ1-2): DSGVTQTPKHLITATGQRVTLRCSPRSGDLSVYWYQQSLDQGLQFLIQYYNGEERAKGNILERFSAQQFPDLHSELNLSSLELGDSALYFCASRGDSSNYGYTFGSGTRLTVV.

Details on this clone: One junction end does not reproduce the germline sequence, and a read error may be involved. The chain links TRBV5-1 to TRBJ2-5, with TRBD2 matching 8 bases. The CDR3 runs 15 residues. Per the germline V gene, CDR1 is SGHRS and CDR2 is YFSETQ. CDR3: CASSDIAGHQETQYF. The CDR3 DNA follows: TGTGCCAGCAGCGACATAGCGGGACACCAAGAGACCCAGTACTTC.